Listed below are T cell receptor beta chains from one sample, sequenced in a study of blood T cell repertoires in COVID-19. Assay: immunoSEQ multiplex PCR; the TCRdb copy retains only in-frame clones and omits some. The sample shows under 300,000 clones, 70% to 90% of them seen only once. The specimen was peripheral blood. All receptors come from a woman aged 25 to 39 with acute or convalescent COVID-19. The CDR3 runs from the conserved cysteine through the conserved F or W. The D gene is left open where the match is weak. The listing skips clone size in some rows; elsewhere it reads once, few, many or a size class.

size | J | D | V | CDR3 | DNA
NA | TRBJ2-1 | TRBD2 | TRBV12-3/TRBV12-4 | CAIRTSGNNEQFF | TGTGCCATTAGGACTAGCGGAAACAATGAGCAGTTCTTC
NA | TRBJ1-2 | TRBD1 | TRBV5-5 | CASNHGVTGAYF | TGTGCCAGCAACCATGGGGTGACAGGGGCTTACTTC
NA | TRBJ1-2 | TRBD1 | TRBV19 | CASSMWRRDRGRGYTF | TGTGCCAGTAGTATGTGGCGCCGGGACAGGGGTCGTGGCTACACCTTC
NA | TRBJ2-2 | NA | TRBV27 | CASRPQGTSNTGELFF | TGTGCCAGCCGCCCCCAGGGGACATCGAACACCGGGGAGCTGTTTTTT
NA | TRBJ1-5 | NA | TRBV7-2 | CASSFDSRNQPQHF | TGTGCCAGCAGCTTTGATAGTCGCAATCAGCCCCAGCATTTT
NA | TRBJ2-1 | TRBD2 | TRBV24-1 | CATSASSGRAHEQFF | TGTGCCACCAGTGCCTCTAGCGGGAGGGCCCATGAGCAGTTCTTC
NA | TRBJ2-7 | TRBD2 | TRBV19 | CASSKGLGFSYEQYF | TGTGCCAGTAGTAAGGGACTAGGATTCTCCTACGAGCAGTACTTC
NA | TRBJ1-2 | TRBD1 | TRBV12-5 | CASGADRAGYTF | TGTGCTAGTGGTGCCGACAGGGCGGGCTACACCTTC
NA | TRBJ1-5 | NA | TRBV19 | CASSISFSGPQHF | TGTGCCAGTAGTATTTCATTTTCGGGGCCCCAGCATTTT
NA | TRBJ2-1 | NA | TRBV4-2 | CASSQDAGTSSYNEQFF | TGTGCCAGCAGCCAAGACGCGGGAACGAGCTCCTACAATGAGCAGTTCTTC
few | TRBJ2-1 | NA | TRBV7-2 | CASSLARSGLANEQFF | TGTGCCAGCAGCTTAGCGCGTAGCGGCCTGGCAAATGAGCAGTTCTTC
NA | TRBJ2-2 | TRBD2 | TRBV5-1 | CASSPLAANTGELFF | TGCGCCAGCAGCCCCCTAGCGGCCAACACCGGGGAGCTGTTTTTT
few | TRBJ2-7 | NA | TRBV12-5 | CASGWAGSQTYTYEQYF | TGTGCTAGTGGTTGGGCGGGGAGCCAGACGTATACCTACGAGCAGTACTTC
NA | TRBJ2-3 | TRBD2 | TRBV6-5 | CASSYSSGSRTDTQYF | TGTGCCAGCAGTTACTCAAGCGGGAGCCGCACAGATACGCAGTATTTT
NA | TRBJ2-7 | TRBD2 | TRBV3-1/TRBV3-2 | CASSRPGLAVNEQYF | TGTGCCAGCAGCCGCCCGGGACTAGCGGTAAACGAGCAGTACTTC
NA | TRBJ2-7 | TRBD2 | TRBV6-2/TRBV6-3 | CASSYSGLAGDGFYEQYF | TGTGCCAGCAGTTACTCGGGACTAGCGGGAGATGGTTTCTACGAGCAGTACTTC
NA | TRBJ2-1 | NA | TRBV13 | CASSLGWGGTYNEQFF | TGTGCCAGCAGCTTAGGATGGGGCGGGACTTACAATGAGCAGTTCTTC
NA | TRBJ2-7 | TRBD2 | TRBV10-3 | CAISDGLGLAGGYEQYF | TGTGCCATCAGTGATGGGTTGGGACTAGCGGGAGGGTACGAGCAGTACTTC
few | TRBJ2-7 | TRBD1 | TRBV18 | CASSAGGGEQYF | TGTGCCAGCTCGGCAGGGGGCGGCGAGCAGTACTTC
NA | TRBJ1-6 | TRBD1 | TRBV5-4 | CASSWDRGRSPLHF | TGTGCCAGCAGCTGGGACAGGGGAAGGTCACCCCTCCACTTT
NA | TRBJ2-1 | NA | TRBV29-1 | CSALELGAYNEQFF | TGCAGCGCTCTCGAACTCGGGGCCTACAATGAGCAGTTCTTC
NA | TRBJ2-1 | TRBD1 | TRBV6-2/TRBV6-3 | CASSQRTGLTDEQFF | TGTGCCAGCAGCCAGAGGACAGGGTTAACCGATGAGCAGTTCTTC
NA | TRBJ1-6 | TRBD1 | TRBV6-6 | CASTITGTGTSPLHF | TGTGCCAGCACCATCACCGGGACAGGGACCTCACCCCTCCACTTT
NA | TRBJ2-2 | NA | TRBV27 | CASSLRTTGELFF | TGTGCCAGCAGTTTACGGACAACCGGGGAGCTGTTTTTT
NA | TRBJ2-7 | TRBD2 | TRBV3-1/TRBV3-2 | CASSQDRTGGTAFSEQYF | TGTGCCAGCAGCCAAGATCGGACGGGAGGGACTGCATTTTCCGAGCAGTACTTC
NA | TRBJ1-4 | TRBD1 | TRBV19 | CASSIVGGFATNEKLFF | TGTGCCAGTAGTATAGTAGGGGGCTTCGCAACTAATGAAAAACTGTTTTTT
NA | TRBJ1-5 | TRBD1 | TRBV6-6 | CASSITGVQPQHF | TGTGCCAGCAGTATAACAGGGGTACAGCCCCAGCATTTT
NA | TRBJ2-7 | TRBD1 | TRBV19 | CASSEGQGYEQYF | TGTGCCAGTAGCGAGGGACAGGGATACGAGCAGTACTTC
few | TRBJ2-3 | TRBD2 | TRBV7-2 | CASTPGGSWTDTQYF | TGTGCCAGCACCCCCGGCGGGAGTTGGACAGATACGCAGTATTTT
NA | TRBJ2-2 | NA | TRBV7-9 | CASSKQGTTGELFF | TGTGCCAGCAGCAAACAAGGGACTACCGGGGAGCTGTTTTTT
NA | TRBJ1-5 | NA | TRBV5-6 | CASSLFSGSNNQPQHF | TGTGCCAGCAGCTTGTTTTCAGGGTCGAACAATCAGCCCCAGCATTTT
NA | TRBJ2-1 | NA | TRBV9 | CASSWLGVPAHEQFF | TGTGCCAGCAGCTGGCTAGGGGTACCTGCGCATGAGCAGTTCTTC
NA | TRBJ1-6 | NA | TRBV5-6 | CASSGTQGWDSPLHF | TGTGCCAGCAGCGGAACGCAGGGTTGGGATTCACCCCTCCACTTT